This T cell receptor beta chain emerged from a study of cytomegalovirus exposure and HLA in healthy donors (dated by TCRdb to about 2017). In the study overall: An earlier analysis of some 600 of the donors reported 250 to 350 Gb of sequence data and 90 million to 120 million unique TCR beta sequences obtained from roughly 180 million T cells. Typing coverage differed by locus: A, B, C, DRB1 and DQB1 were typed in roughly 620-630 donors, DQA1 in 522, DPA1 in 600 to 610, and DPB1 in 450 to 490. HLA typing covered class I and class II loci at four-digit resolution. The study combined high-throughput TCR immunosequencing, statistical association of individual TCRs with disease status, and machine learning to predict cytomegalovirus infection status. Every discovery cohort repertoire had been produced on one sequencing platform. A handful of DR-DQ haplotypes were treated as single units for association and clustering because of strong linkage in the cohort. In a later genetic analysis, genome-wide SNP genotypes for about three fifths of the roughly 670 donors were used, and that subset was treated as a discovery cohort. The study was designed to test whether signatures of past pathogen exposure could be identified by cataloging public T cell receptors. Alongside the repertoire data, information on donor age, sex, ethnicity and CMV serostatus was compiled. Of the roughly 400 genotyped donors, around 81% fell in the genetic ancestry cluster associated with self-reported Caucasian donors. A later analysis re-examined previously published TCR beta repertoires from more than 600 donors and added high-resolution HLA genotyping to investigate patterns of TCR occurrence. An earlier analysis of several hundred of the donors applied high-throughput TCR beta sequencing to assess whether each TCR beta V gene segment acted as functional or pseudogenic. Besides the first cohort of 550 to 750 subjects, a separate validation cohort made up of about 120 different subjects was used. On average, 235,054 unique TCR beta nucleotide sequences were sequenced per donor among about 400 genotyped donors of the cohort, with approximately 18% of those sequences being non-productive. In the later analysis, no new phenotypic data were used to find candidate immune exposures; instead, reliance was placed on TCR beta sequences and their occurrence across donors. The study used immunosequencing to profile the T cell repertoires of several hundred subjects and linked those repertoires to cytomegalovirus serostatus. About 310 gigabases of sequencing data and 78 million or so unique TCR sequences were included in an early release covering about 600 HLA-typed donors.

The library was produced with the immunoSEQ multiplex PCR assay. For the multiplex PCR, a mixture combining 60 forward primers for TCR Vbeta segments and 13 reverse primers for TCR Jbeta segments was used. The CDR3 region of rearranged TCR beta genes was amplified from genomic DNA with a multiplex PCR assay. The Illumina HiSeq System was used to sequence the amplified TCR beta libraries as 87-base-pair reads. The original pipeline was this. In a later analysis, about 80 million unique TCR beta chains were counted across the 650 to 750 repertoires, and roughly 10 million of these chains were shared by at least two donors. Raw reads were error-corrected and collapsed into unique sequences with a nearest-neighbor algorithm that merged closely related sequences to remove PCR and sequencing errors. To assign V, D and J gene segments, CDR3 sequences were aligned to IMGT reference sequences. For a sequence to be retained, a match of at least six nucleotides to both a V gene segment and a J gene segment was required. Rearrangements were classified as productive when the CDR3 lacked stop codons and remained in frame with V and J, and all other rearrangements were classified as non-productive. Following IMGT convention, CDR3 was defined as the stretch from the second conserved V-encoded cysteine up to the conserved J-encoded phenylalanine. The earlier analysis of about 570 of the donors excluded any sequence lacking an unambiguous match to a single V gene segment. An earlier analysis of fewer than 750 of the donors classified V segments as functional when productive rearrangements were above 56.7% and as segregating when the standard deviation between donors was above 5%. A statistical classification framework was built for diagnosing cytomegalovirus status from the catalog of TCR beta chain sequences. In a later analysis, TCR nucleotide sequences were compared against IMGT/GENE-DB human TR gene sequences so that V and J genes could be assigned. Using the TCRdist pipeline, a later analysis assigned CDR3 sequences along with most-parsimonious VDJ recombination scenarios. In a later analysis, every TCR beta chain was defined by the combination of its CDR3 amino acid sequence and its V-gene family, and reads without a unique V-gene family were dropped. In a later analysis, 550 to 650 highly shared, low-generation-probability nucleotide sequences were removed to address suspected cross-contamination and a sequencing artifact. A later analysis calculated a clonal expansion index for each public chain from normalized within-repertoire ranks of inferred template counts. A later analysis computed generation probabilities with a VDJ recombination model fitted to out-of-frame rearrangements, and checked the results against IGoR. In a later analysis, TCR-TCR, TCR-HLA and TCR-CMV co-occurrence was scored with hypergeometric tests, and a repertoire-size bias correction was applied to TCR pairs. False discovery rates were estimated in a later analysis by permuting HLA or CMV assignments 20 times. A later analysis grouped co-occurring TCRs with DBSCAN, adding TCRdist sequence similarity when clustering within HLA-allele-positive subsets. Repertoires with fewer than 30,000 or more than 120,000 public chains, plus five repertoires with anomalous nucleotide sharing, were excluded from co-occurrence clustering. The table comes from immuneACCESS by way of TCRdb, which keeps in-frame sequences with V and J called. Part of the clones is missing from these tables; in studies checked, under half for an unresolved V gene and the rest for unknown reasons. Clone size and V and J calls were adopted from that table, with D and trimming inferred from the DNA. The sample table contains 95,000 to 150,000 clones; only one count was recorded for 65% to 85% of them. The leading ten clones occupy less than 0.25% of the sample.

Study-level results and caveats: In a later analysis, TCR association rates were found to vary across HLA loci, with the most associated TCRs seen for DRB1 alleles and the fewest for HLA-C alleles. A few of the identified cytomegalovirus-associated TCR beta chains were confirmed in vitro to be specific for cytomegalovirus antigens. A later analysis found that HLA-associated TCR beta chains were more clonally expanded and had lower generation probabilities than equally common non-associated chains. Sequencing depth was assumed to be roughly uniform across donors in the presence/absence analyses, though that assumption may not hold. A later analysis found that most CMV-associated TCR beta chains appeared HLA-restricted, with HLA associations seemingly driven largely by CMV exposure. The authors suggested that the approach could potentially be generalized to other disease states and immunological phenotypes. A further reported finding was that TCR beta sequences accurately predicted the HLA-A and HLA-B alleles for most subjects in the first cohort. The study listed 170 or so TCR beta chains as associated with cytomegalovirus. Cytomegalovirus status was reported to be diagnosed by the classifier with high specificity and sensitivity in both the original and validation cohorts. In a later genetic analysis, a missense DCLRE1C variant was associated with V-gene and J-gene trimming of TCR beta chains, and the association was replicated in an independent cohort. Immune exposure information for the cohort was limited to CMV serostatus. An earlier analysis of some 590 of the donors showed that most TCR beta V segments appeared in productive rearrangements either about 87% or about 30% of the time, which broadly matched IMGT annotations. Specific HLA alleles were associated with about 17,000 TCR beta sequences at a false discovery rate of 0.05 in a later analysis. A cluster of highly shared sequence variants was judged likely to be a technical artifact of the sequencing pipeline. Because counts were too low, some 17 rarely observed V segments, including chromosome 9 orphons, were excluded from the earlier analysis of under 650 of the donors. Linkage disequilibrium might explain the correlated functional status among segregating V segments, but an unknown experimental factor could not be excluded. Assigning TCR associations to individual alleles was difficult when HLA alleles, especially DR and DQ, strongly co-occurred. According to a later genetic analysis, donors in an Asian-associated ancestry cluster had fewer N-insertions in productive TCRs than the roughly 660-donor mean. Across donors, most TCR sequences were observed very rarely, whereas some public TCRs were present in many individuals. In this cohort, only TCR beta chains were sequenced, and detectable features were limited by the absence of alpha or paired-chain data. A later analysis reported that several top co-occurrence clusters appeared linked to parvovirus B19, influenza, CMV and Epstein-Barr virus. Because HLA typing was missing for some donors at each locus, association tests included only the typed subset.

Remarks on this clone: Its antigen is not yet known. No much larger clonotype is one base removed from it; base qualities were not supplied.

The cohort was made up of under 800 healthy bone marrow donors. At the time of sampling, all cohort members were nominally healthy, though unrecorded immune exposures were likely present. The donor was CMV seronegative and was included in the group of 352 seronegative cohort members. A peripheral blood sample was collected from each donor, and TCR beta sequencing was performed on peripheral blood mononuclear cells. Genomic DNA was extracted from the blood cell samples with the Qiagen DNeasy Blood Extraction Kit. Sample: PBMCs. The sequence came from a man aged 45-60 years in good health and CMV-seronegative.

Here is the DNA: TGTGCCAGCAGCTTAGGGGGTAGCGGGGGCACAGATACGCAGTATTTT. Its amino acids are CASSLGGSGGTDTQYF. The chain is assembled from TRBV7-2 and TRBJ2-3, with 8 bases in between that match TRBD2. The CDR3, cysteine through phenylalanine, is 16 amino acids long. CDR3 DNA only is kept here, 48 bases in frame from base 1. V is trimmed back by 1 base and J by 1 base, and the junction contains 4 bases that no gene match accounts for. Taken from the germline V gene, the CDR1 and CDR2 loops are SGHTA and FQGNSA. The reference TRBV7-2 and TRBJ2-3 proteins fill in what lies around the CDR3, so the full variable domain reads GAGVSQSPSNKVTEKGKDVELRCDPISGHTALYWYRQSLGQGLEFLIYFQGNSAPDKSGLPSDRFSAERTGGSVSTLTIQRTQQEDSAVYLCASSLGGSGGTDTQYFGPGTRLTVL.